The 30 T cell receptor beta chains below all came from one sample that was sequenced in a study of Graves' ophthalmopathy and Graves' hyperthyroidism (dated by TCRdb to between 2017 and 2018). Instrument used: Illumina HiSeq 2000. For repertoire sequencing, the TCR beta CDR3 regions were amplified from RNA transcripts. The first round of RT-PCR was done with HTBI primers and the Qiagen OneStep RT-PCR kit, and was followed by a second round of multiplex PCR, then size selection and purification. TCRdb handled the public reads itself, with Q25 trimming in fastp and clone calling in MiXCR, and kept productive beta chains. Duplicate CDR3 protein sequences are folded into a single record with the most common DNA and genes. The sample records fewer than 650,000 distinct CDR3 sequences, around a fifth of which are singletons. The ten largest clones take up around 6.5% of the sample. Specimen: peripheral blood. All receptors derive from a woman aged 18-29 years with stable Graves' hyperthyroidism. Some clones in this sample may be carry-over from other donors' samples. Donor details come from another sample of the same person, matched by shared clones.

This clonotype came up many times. The CDR3 nucleotides read TGTGCCAGCAGTCAAGGGACAGGCATCGGTGGCTACACCTTC. Translating gives CASSQGTGIGGYTF. This rearrangement joins TRBV6-1 to TRBJ1-2; 8 bases align to TRBD1. There are 14 residues in the CDR3. Germline lookup yields CDR1 MNHNS and CDR2 SASEGT. V trimming: 5 bases; J trimming: 7 bases; junction bases outside the gene matches: 9.

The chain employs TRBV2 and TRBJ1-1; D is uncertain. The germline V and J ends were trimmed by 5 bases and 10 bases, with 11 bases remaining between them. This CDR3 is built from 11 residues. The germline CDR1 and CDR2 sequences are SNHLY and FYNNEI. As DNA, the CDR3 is TGTGCCAGCAGTCAAGAGTGGGGAGCTTTCTTT. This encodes CASSQEWGAFF.

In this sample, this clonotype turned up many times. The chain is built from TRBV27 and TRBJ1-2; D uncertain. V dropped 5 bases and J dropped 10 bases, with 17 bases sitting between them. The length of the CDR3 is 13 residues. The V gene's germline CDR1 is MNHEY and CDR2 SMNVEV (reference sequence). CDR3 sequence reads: CASSPGTSGPYTF. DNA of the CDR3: TGTGCCAGCAGTCCCGGAACATCTGGTCCCTACACCTTC.

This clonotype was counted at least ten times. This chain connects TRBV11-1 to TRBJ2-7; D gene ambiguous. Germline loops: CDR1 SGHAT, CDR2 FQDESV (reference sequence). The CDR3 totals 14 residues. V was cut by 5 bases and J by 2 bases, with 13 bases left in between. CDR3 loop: CASSPDGQAYEQYF. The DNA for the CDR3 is TGTGCCAGCAGCCCGGACGGGCAAGCCTACGAGCAGTACTTC.

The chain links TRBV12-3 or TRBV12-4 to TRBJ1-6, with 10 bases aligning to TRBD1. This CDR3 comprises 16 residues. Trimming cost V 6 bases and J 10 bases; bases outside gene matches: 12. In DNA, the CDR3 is TGTGCCAGCAGCCCCAGCCGGACAGGGGGTCGCTCACCCCTCCACTTT. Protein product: CASSPSRTGGRSPLHF.

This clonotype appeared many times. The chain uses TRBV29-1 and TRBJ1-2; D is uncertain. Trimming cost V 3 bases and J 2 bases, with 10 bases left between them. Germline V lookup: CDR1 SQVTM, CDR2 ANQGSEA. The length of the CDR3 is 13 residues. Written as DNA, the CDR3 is TGCAGCGTTGATCCGCCGGTAAACTATGGCTACACCTTC. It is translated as CSVDPPVNYGYTF.

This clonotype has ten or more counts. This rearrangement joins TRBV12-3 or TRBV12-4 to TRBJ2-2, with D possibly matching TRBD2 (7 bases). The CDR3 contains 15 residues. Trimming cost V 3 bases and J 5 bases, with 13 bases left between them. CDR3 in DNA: TGTGCCAGCAGTTTTCGGGGGGCTGGGACCGGGGAGCTGTTTTTT. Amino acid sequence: CASSFRGAGTGELFF.

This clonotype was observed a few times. This CDR3 is CASSLGGWDTGELFF. The CDR3 nucleotides are TGTGCCAGCAGTTTGGGGGGATGGGACACCGGGGAGCTGTTTTTT. V gene TRBV6-5 combines with J gene TRBJ2-2; D possibly corresponds to TRBD2 (6 bases). Trimming left V 4 bases short and J 3 bases short, with 12 bases between. Looked up from germline, CDR1 is MNHEY and CDR2 is SVGAGI. CDR3 length: 15 amino acids.

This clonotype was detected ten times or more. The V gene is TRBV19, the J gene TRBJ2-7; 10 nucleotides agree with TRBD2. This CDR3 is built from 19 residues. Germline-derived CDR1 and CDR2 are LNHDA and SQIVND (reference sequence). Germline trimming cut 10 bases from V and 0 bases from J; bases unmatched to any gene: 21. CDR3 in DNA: TGTGCCAACATTCACCGGGCAGGCTTAACTAGCGGGGACTCCTACGAGCAGTACTTC. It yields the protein CANIHRAGLTSGDSYEQYF.

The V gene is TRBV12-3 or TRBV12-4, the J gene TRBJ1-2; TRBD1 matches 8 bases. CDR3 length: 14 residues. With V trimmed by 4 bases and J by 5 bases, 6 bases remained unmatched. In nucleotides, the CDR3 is TGTGCCAGCAGTTCCGGACAGGGATTTTATGGCTACACCTTC. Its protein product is CASSSGQGFYGYTF.

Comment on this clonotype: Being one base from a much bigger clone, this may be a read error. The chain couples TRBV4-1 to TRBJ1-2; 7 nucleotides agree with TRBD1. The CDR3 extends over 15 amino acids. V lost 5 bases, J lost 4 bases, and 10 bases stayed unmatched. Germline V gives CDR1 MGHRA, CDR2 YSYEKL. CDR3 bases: TGCGCCAGCAGCTATCAGGGGGGGAATAGCTATGGCTACACCTTC. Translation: CASSYQGGNSYGYTF.

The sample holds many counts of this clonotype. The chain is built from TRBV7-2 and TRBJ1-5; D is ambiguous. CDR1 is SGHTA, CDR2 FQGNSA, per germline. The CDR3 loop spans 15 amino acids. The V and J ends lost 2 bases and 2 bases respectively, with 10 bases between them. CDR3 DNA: TGTGCCAGCAGCTTAAGGGTTGAGGGCAATCAGCCCCAGCATTTT. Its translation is CASSLRVEGNQPQHF.

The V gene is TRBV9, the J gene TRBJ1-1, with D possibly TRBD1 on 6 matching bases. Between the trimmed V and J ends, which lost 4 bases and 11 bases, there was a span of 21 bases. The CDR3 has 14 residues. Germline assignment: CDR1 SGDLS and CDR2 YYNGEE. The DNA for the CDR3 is TGTGCCAGCAGCCGTAGGGACAACCCCACTTGGGCTTTCTTT. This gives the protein CASSRRDNPTWAFF. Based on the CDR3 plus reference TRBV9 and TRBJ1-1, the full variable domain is DSGVTQTPKHLITATGQRVTLRCSPRSGDLSVYWYQQSLDQGLQFLIQYYNGEERAKGNILERFSAQQFPDLHSELNLSSLELGDSALYFCASSRRDNPTWAFFGQGTRLTVV.

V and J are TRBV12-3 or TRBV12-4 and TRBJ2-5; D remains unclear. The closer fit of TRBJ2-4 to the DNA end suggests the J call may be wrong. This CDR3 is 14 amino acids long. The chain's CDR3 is CASSPRSGLDIQYF. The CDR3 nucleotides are TGTGCCAGCAGCCCCCGATCTGGTTTGGACATTCAGTACTTC.

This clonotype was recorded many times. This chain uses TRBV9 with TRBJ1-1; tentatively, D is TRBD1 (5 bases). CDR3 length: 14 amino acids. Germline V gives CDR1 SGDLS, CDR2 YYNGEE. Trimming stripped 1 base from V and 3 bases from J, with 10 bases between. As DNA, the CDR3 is TGTGCCAGCAGCGTAACCGGGACCGACACTGAAGCTTTCTTT. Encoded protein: CASSVTGTDTEAFF.

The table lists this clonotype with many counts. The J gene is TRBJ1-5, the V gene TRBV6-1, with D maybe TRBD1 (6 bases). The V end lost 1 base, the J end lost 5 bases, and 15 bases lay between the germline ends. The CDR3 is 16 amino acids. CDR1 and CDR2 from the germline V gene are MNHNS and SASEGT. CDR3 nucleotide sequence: TGTGCCAGCAGTGAAGAGGCGGGGGCGAGGTATCAGCCCCAGCATTTT. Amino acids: CASSEEAGARYQPQHF.

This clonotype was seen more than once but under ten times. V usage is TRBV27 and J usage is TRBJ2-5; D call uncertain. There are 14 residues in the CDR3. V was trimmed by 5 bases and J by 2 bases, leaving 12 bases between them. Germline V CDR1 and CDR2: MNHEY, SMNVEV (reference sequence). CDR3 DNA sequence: TGTGCCAGCAGTAACCCCGAGAAACAAGAGACCCAGTACTTC. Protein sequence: CASSNPEKQETQYF.

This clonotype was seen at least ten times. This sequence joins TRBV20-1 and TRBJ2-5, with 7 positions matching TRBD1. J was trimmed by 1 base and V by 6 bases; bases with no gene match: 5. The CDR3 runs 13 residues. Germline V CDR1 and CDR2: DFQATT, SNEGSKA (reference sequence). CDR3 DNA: TGCAGTGCCCCCGACAGGGTCCAAGAGACCCAGTACTTC. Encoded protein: CSAPDRVQETQYF.

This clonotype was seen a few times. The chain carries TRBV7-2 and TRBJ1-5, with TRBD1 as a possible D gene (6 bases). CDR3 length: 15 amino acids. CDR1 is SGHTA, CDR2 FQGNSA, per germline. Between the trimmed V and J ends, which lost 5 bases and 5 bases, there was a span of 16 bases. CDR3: CASSGWTAADQPQHF. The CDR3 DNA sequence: TGTGCCAGCAGCGGATGGACAGCCGCGGATCAGCCCCAGCATTTT.

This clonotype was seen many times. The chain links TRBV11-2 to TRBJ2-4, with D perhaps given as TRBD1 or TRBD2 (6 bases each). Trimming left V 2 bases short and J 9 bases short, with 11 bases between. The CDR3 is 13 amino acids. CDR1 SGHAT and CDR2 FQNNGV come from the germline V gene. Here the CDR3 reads CASSLLGGGIQYF. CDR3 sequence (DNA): TGTGCCAGCAGCTTATTAGGGGGAGGCATTCAGTACTTC.

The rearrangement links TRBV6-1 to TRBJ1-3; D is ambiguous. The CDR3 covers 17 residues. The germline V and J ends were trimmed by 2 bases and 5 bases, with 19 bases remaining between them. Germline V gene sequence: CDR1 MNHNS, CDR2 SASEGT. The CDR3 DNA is TGTGCCAGCAGTGAATATATGGCATCCCGAGGAAGAAACACCATATATTTT. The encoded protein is CASSEYMASRGRNTIYF.

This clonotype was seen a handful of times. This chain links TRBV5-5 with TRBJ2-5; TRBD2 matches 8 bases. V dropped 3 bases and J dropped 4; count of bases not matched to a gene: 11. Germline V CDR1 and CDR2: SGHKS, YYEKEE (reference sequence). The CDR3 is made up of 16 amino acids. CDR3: CASSSSPGTRGETQYF. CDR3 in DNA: TGTGCCAGCAGCTCATCCCCCGGGACTAGGGGAGAGACCCAGTACTTC.

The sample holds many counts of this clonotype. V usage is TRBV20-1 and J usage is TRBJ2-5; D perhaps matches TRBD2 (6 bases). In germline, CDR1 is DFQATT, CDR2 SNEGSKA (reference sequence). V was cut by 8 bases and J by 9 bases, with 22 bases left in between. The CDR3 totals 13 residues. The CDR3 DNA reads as TGCAGTTATCCGGGACCGGCCACGGGGGCCCAGTACTTC. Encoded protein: CSYPGPATGAQYF.

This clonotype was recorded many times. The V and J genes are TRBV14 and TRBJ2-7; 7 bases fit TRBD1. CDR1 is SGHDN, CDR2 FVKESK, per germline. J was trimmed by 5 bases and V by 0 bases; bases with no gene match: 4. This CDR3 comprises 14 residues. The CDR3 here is CASSQETGYDEQYF. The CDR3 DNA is TGTGCCAGCAGCCAAGAGACAGGGTATGACGAGCAGTACTTC.

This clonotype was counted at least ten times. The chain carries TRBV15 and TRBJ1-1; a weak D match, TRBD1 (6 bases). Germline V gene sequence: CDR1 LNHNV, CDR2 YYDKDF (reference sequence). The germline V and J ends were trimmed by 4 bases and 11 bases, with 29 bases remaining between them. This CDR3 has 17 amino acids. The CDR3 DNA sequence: TGTGCCACCAGCATTCTATACACAGGGACTTTCCCAAGCAGGGCTTTCTTT. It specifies CATSILYTGTFPSRAFF.

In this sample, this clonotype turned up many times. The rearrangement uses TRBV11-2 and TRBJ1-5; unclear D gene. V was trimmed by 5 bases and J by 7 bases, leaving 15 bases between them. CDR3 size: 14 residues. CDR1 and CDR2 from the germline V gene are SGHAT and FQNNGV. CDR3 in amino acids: CASSEDRLGQPQHF. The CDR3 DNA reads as TGTGCCAGCAGCGAAGACCGCCTAGGGCAGCCCCAGCATTTT.

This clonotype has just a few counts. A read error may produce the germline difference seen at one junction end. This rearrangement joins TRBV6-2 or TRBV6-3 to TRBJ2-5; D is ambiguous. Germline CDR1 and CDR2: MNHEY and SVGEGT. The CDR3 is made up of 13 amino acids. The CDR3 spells CASSYSGQETKYF. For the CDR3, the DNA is TGTGCCAGCAGTTACTCAGGGCAAGAGACCAAGTACTTC.

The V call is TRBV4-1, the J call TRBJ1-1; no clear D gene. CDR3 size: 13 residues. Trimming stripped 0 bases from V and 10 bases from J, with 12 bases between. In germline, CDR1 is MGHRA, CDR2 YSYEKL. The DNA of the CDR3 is TGCGCCAGCAGCCAAGAATCCGGGTTTGGAGCTTTCTTT. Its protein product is CASSQESGFGAFF.

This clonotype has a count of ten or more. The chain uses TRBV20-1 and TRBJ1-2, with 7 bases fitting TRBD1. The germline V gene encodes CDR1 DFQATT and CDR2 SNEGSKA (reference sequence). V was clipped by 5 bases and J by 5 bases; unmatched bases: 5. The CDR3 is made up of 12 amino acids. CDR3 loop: CSARQGFYGYTF. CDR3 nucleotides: TGCAGTGCTCGACAGGGATTTTATGGCTACACCTTC.

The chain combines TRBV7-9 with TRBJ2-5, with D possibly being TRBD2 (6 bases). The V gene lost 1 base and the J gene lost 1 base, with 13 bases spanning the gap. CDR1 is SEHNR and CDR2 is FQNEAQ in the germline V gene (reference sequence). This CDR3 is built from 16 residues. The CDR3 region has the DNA TGTGCCAGCAGCTTAGGTCGGACGGGACTCCAAGAGACCCAGTACTTC. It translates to CASSLGRTGLQETQYF.